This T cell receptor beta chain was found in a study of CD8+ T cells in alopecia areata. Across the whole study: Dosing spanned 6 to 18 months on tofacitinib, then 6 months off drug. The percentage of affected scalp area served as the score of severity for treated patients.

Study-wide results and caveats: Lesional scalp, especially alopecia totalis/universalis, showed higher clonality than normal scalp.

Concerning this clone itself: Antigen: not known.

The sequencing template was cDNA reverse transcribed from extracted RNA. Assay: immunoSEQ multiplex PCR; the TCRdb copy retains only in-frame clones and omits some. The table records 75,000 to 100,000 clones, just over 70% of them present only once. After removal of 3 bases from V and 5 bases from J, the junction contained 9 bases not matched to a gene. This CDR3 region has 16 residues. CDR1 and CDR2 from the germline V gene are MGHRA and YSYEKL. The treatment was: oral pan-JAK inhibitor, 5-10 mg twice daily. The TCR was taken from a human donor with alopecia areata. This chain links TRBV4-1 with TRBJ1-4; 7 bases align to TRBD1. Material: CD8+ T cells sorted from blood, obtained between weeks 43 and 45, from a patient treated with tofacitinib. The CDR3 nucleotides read TGCGCCAGCAGCCAGGGGGACAGTGAAGGAAATGAAAAACTGTTTTTT. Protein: CASSQGDSEGNEKLFF.